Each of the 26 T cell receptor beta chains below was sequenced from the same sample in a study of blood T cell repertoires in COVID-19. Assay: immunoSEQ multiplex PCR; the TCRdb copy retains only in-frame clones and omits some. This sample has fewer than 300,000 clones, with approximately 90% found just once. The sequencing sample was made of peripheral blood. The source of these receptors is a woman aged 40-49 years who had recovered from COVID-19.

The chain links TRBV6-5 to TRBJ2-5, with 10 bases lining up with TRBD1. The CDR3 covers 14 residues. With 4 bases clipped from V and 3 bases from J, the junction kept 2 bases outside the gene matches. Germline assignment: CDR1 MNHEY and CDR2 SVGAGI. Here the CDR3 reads CASSWGQGKETQYF. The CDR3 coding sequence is TGTGCCAGCAGTTGGGGACAGGGGAAAGAGACCCAGTACTTC.

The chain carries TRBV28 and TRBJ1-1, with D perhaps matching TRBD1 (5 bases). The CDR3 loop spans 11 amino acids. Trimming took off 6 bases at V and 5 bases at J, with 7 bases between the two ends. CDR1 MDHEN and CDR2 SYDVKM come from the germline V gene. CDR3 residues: CASRGGTEAFF. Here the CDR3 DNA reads TGTGCCAGCAGGGGGGGAACTGAAGCTTTCTTT.

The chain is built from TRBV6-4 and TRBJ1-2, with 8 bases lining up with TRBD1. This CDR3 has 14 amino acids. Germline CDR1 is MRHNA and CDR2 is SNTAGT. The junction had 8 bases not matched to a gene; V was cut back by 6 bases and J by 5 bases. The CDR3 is CASSDGQGPYGYTF. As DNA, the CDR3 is TGTGCCAGCAGCGATGGACAGGGCCCTTATGGCTACACCTTC.

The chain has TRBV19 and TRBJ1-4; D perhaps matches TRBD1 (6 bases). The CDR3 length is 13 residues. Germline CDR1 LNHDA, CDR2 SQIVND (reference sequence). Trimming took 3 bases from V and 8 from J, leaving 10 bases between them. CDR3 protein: CASSMGAWEKLFF. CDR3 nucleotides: TGTGCCAGTAGTATGGGGGCTTGGGAAAAACTGTTTTTT.

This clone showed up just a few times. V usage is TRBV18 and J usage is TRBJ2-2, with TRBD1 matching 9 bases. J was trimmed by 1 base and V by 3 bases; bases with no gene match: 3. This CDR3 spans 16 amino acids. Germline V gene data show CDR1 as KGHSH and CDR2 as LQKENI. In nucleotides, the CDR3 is TGTGCCAGCTCACCTTTGGGACAGGGGAACACCGGGGAGCTGTTTTTT. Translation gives CASSPLGQGNTGELFF.

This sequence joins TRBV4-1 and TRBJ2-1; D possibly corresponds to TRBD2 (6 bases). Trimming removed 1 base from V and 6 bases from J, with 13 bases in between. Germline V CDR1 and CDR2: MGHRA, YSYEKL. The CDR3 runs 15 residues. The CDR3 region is CASSQGAGGGNEQFF. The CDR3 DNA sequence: TGCGCCAGCAGCCAAGGGGCCGGGGGAGGCAATGAGCAGTTCTTC.

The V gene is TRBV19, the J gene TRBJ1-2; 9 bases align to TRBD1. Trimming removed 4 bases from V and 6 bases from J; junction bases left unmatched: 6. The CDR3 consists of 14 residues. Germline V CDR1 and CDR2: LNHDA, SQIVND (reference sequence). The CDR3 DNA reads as TGTGCCAGTAGTACTCCGACAGGGGGGAATGGCTACACCTTC. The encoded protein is CASSTPTGGNGYTF. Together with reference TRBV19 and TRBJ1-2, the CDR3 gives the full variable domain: DGGITQSPKYLFRKEGQNVTLSCEQNLNHDAMYWYRQDPGQGLRLIYYSQIVNDFQKGDIAEGYSVSREKKESFPLTVTSAQKNPTAFYLCASSTPTGGNGYTFGSGTRLTVV.

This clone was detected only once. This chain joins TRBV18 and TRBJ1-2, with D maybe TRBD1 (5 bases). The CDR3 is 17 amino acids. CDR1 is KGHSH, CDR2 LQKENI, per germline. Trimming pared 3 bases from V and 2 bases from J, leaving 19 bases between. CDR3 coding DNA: TGTGCCAGCTCACCCGGGCCCCGGGACTACGGGAACTATGGCTACACCTTC. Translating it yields CASSPGPRDYGNYGYTF.

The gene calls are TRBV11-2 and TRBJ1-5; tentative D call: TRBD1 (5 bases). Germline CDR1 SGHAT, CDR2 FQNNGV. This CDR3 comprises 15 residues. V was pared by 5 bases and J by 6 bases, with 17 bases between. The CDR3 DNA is TGTGCCAGCAGCCAAGGCAGGGCAGTTGGTCAGCCCCAGCATTTT. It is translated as CASSQGRAVGQPQHF.

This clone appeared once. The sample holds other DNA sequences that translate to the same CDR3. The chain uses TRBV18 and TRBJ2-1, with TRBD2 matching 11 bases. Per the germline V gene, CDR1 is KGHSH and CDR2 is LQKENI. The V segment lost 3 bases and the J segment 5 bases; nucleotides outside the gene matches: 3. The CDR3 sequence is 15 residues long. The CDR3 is CASSPLAGGHNEQFF. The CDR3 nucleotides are TGTGCCAGCTCACCCCTAGCGGGAGGCCACAATGAGCAGTTCTTC. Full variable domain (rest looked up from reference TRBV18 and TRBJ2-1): NAGVMQNPRHLVRRRGQEARLRCSPMKGHSHVYWYRQLPEEGLKFMVYLQKENIIDESGMPKERFSAEFPKEGPSILRIQQVVRGDSAAYFCASSPLAGGHNEQFFGPGTRLTVL.

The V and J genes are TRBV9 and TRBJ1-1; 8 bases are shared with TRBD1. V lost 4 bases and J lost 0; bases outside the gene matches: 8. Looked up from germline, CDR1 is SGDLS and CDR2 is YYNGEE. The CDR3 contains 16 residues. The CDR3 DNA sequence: TGTGCCAGCAGCCGAAACCGGGACAGGCTGAACACTGAAGCTTTCTTT. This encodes CASSRNRDRLNTEAFF.

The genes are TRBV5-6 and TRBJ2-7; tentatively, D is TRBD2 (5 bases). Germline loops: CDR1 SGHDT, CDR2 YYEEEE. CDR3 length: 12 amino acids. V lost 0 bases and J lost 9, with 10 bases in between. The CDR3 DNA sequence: TGTGCCAGCAGCTTGGTAGCGTCTGTGCAGTACTTC. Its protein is CASSLVASVQYF.

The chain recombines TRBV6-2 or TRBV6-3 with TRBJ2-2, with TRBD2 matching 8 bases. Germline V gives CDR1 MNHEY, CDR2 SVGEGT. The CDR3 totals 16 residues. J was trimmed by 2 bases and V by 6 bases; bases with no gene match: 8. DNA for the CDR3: TGTGCCAGCAGCCCTAGCGGGCGGCGTAACACCGGGGAGCTGTTTTTT. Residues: CASSPSGRRNTGELFF.

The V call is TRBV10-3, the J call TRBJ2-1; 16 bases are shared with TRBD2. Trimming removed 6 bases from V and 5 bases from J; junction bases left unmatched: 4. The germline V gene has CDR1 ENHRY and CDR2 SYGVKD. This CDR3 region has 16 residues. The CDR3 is CAIRSGLAGGDNEQFF. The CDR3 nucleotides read TGTGCCATCAGATCGGGACTAGCGGGAGGGGACAATGAGCAGTTCTTC.

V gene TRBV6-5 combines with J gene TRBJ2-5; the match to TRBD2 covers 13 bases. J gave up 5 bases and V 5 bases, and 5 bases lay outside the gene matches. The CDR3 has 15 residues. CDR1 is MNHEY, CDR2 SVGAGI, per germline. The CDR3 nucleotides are TGTGCCAGCAGTCGGGGGACTAGCGGGACTGAGACCCAGTACTTC. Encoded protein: CASSRGTSGTETQYF.

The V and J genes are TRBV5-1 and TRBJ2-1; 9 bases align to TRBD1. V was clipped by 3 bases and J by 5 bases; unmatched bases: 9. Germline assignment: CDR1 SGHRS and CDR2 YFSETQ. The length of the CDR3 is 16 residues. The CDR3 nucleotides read TGCGCCAGCAGCTCCACCCGGGACAGGGTCCACAATGAGCAGTTCTTC. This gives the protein CASSSTRDRVHNEQFF.

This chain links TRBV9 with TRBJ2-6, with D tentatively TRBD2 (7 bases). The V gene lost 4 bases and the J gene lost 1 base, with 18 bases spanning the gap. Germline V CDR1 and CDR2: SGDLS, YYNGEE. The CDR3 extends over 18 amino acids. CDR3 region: CASSPGGGVGSGANVLTF. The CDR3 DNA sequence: TGTGCCAGCAGCCCTGGGGGGGGCGTTGGATCTGGGGCCAACGTCCTGACTTTC. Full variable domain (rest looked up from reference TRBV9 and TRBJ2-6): DSGVTQTPKHLITATGQRVTLRCSPRSGDLSVYWYQQSLDQGLQFLIQYYNGEERAKGNILERFSAQQFPDLHSELNLSSLELGDSALYFCASSPGGGVGSGANVLTFGAGSRLTVL.

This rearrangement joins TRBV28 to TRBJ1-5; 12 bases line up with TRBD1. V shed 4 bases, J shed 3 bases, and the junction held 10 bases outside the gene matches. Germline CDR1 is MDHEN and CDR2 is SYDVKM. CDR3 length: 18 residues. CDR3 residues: CASSSGTGGAVLNQPQHF. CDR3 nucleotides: TGTGCCAGCAGTTCCGGGACAGGGGGCGCAGTTCTCAATCAGCCCCAGCATTTT.

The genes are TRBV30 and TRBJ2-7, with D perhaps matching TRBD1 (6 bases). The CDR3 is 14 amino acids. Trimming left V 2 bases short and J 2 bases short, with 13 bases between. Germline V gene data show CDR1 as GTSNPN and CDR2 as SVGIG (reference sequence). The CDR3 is CAWSTHRVPYEQYF. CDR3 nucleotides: TGTGCCTGGAGTACCCACAGGGTCCCCTACGAGCAGTACTTC.

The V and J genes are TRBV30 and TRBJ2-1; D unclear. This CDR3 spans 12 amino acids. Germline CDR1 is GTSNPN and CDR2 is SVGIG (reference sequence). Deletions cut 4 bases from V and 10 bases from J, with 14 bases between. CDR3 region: CAWTVSLSEQFF. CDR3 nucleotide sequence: TGTGCCTGGACGGTGAGTCTTTCCGAGCAGTTCTTC.

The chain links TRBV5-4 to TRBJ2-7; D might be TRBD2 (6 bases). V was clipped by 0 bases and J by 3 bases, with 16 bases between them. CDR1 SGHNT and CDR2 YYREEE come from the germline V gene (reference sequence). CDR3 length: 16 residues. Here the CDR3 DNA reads TGTGCCAGCAGCTTGGCCGGGGGAGCGGGCTTCTACGAGCAGTACTTC. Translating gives CASSLAGGAGFYEQYF.

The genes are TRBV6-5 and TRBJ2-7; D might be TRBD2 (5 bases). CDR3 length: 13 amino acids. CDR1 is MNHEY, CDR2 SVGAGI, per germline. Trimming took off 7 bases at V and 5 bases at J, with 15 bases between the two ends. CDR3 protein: CASTQPGSHEQYF. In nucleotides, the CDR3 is TGTGCCAGCACCCAGCCGGGGTCCCACGAGCAGTACTTC.

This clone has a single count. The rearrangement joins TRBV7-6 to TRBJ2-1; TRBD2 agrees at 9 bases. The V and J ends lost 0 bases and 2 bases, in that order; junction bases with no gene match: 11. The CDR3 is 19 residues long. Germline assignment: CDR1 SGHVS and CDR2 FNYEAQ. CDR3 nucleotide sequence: TGTGCCAGCAGCTTAGCGGTAGCGGGAGCCATCGTCGCCTACAATGAGCAGTTCTTC. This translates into CASSLAVAGAIVAYNEQFF.

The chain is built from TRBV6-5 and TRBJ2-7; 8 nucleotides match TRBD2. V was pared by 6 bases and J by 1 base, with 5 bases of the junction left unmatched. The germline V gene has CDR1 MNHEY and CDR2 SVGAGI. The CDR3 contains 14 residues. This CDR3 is CASSPRGGSYEQYF. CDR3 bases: TGTGCCAGCAGCCCCCGGGGGGGGTCCTACGAGCAGTACTTC.

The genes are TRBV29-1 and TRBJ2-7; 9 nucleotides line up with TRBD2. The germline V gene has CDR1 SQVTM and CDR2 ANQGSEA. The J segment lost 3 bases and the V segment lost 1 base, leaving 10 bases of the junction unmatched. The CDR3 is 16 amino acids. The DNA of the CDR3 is TGCAGCGTTGAAGGTCCCGGGACTAGCTCGGACTACGAGCAGTACTTC. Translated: CSVEGPGTSSDYEQYF.

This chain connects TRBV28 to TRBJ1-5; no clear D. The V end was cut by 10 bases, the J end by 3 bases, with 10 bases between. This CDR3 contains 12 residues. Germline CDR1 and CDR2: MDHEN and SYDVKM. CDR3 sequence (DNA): TGTGCCACTACGGGGAACAATCAGCCCCAGCATTTT. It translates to CATTGNNQPQHF.